This is a list of T cell receptor beta chains from one sample in a study of T-cell reconstitution after alpha-beta-depleted transplantation in children. TCRdb re-called the PCR reads with MiXCR, one entry per CDR3 protein. The sample consists of about 980,000 distinct CDR3 sequences, 25% to 35% of them appearing once. The sample in question was PBMCs, mostly from graft donor cells, obtained 360 days after TCRalphabeta/CD19-depleted stem cell transplant. The receptors were sampled from a boy under three years old who had a stem cell transplant for SCID, so the T cells may come from the graft donor. Each CDR3 is given with its conserved first and last residue. The order of the fields is J gene, D gene, V gene, clone size, CDR3 protein, CDR3 DNA. D genes are given only for firm matches. Size is omitted from some rows. Given values are once, few, many or a class for expanded clones.

j_call: TRBJ2-5
d_call: NA
v_call: TRBV4-2
clone_size: few
cdr3_aa: CASSQGGVPQETQYF
cdr3_nt: TGTGCCAGCAGCCAAGGGGGGGTGCCTCAAGAGACCCAGTACTTC

j_call: TRBJ1-4
d_call: TRBD1
v_call: TRBV12-3/TRBV12-4
clone_size: NA
cdr3_aa: CASSRQGRTNEKLFF
cdr3_nt: TGTGCCAGCAGCCGACAGGGGAGAACTAATGAAAAACTGTTTTTT

j_call: TRBJ2-1
d_call: NA
v_call: TRBV18
clone_size: many
cdr3_aa: CASSPRSSYNEQFF
cdr3_nt: TGTGCCAGCAGTCCCAGGAGCTCCTACAATGAGCAGTTCTTC

j_call: TRBJ1-5
d_call: NA
v_call: TRBV18
clone_size: few
cdr3_aa: CASSPQAGNGNQPQHF
cdr3_nt: TGTGCCAGCTCACCACAGGCGGGTAATGGCAATCAGCCCCAGCATTTT

j_call: TRBJ1-1
d_call: NA
v_call: TRBV4-1
clone_size: few
cdr3_aa: CASSQDRSARTLGTEAFF
cdr3_nt: TGCGCCAGCAGCCAAGATCGATCAGCTAGGACCTTGGGGACTGAAGCTTTCTTT

j_call: TRBJ2-3
d_call: NA
v_call: TRBV3-1
clone_size: NA
cdr3_aa: CACSQDRVRTDTQYF
cdr3_nt: TGTGCCTGCAGCCAAGATCGGGTACGGACAGATACGCAGTATTTT

j_call: TRBJ1-6
d_call: TRBD1
v_call: TRBV28
clone_size: NA
cdr3_aa: CASNEPRTGSSYNSPLHF
cdr3_nt: TGTGCCAGCAACGAACCCCGGACAGGCAGCTCCTATAATTCACCCCTCCACTTT

j_call: TRBJ2-6
d_call: NA
v_call: TRBV6-1
clone_size: NA
cdr3_aa: CASSLLISGANVLTF
cdr3_nt: TGTGCCAGCAGCCTTTTAATCTCTGGGGCCAACGTCCTGACTTTC

j_call: TRBJ2-1
d_call: TRBD1
v_call: TRBV4-2
clone_size: once
cdr3_aa: CASSVRDRPPPSSYNEQFF
cdr3_nt: TGTGCCAGCAGCGTCCGGGACAGGCCCCCACCGAGCTCCTACAATGAGCAGTTCTTC

j_call: TRBJ2-1
d_call: TRBD2
v_call: TRBV7-9
clone_size: few
cdr3_aa: CASSSTLAGGQDEQFF
cdr3_nt: TGTGCCAGCAGCTCCACCTTAGCGGGGGGGCAGGATGAGCAGTTCTTC

j_call: TRBJ2-7
d_call: NA
v_call: TRBV29-1
clone_size: once
cdr3_aa: CSLPGGPSYEQYF
cdr3_nt: TGCAGCCTTCCCGGGGGGCCCTCCTACGAGCAGTACTTC

j_call: TRBJ2-1
d_call: TRBD1
v_call: TRBV12-3/TRBV12-4
clone_size: few
cdr3_aa: CASSFWDRGWDEQFF
cdr3_nt: TGTGCCAGCAGTTTCTGGGACAGGGGGTGGGATGAGCAGTTCTTC

j_call: TRBJ1-5
d_call: NA
v_call: TRBV20-1
clone_size: NA
cdr3_aa: CSARAEQGWNQPQHF
cdr3_nt: TGCAGTGCTAGAGCGGAACAGGGCTGGAATCAGCCCCAGCATTTT

j_call: TRBJ1-2
d_call: TRBD1
v_call: TRBV28
clone_size: NA
cdr3_aa: CASTLGQGINYGYTF
cdr3_nt: TGTGCCAGCACCCTGGGACAGGGGATCAACTATGGCTACACCTTC

j_call: TRBJ2-1
d_call: NA
v_call: TRBV20-1
clone_size: few
cdr3_aa: CSAFLPTPYNEQFF
cdr3_nt: TGCAGTGCATTCCTTCCGACCCCCTACAATGAGCAGTTCTTC

j_call: TRBJ1-5
d_call: NA
v_call: TRBV6-2/TRBV6-3
clone_size: few
cdr3_aa: CASSKGLDDSNQPQHF
cdr3_nt: TGTGCCAGCAGTAAGGGTTTGGATGATAGCAATCAGCCCCAGCATTTT

j_call: TRBJ2-3
d_call: NA
v_call: TRBV4-1
clone_size: NA
cdr3_aa: CASSPGGRGSTDTQYF
cdr3_nt: TGCGCCAGCAGCCCAGGCGGGCGGGGAAGCACAGATACGCAGTATTTT

j_call: TRBJ1-1
d_call: NA
v_call: TRBV15
clone_size: few
cdr3_aa: CATRVATRKNTEAFF
cdr3_nt: TGTGCCACCAGGGTGGCCACCAGGAAGAACACTGAAGCTTTCTTT

j_call: TRBJ2-7
d_call: NA
v_call: TRBV18
clone_size: few
cdr3_aa: CASTKLGIGERSYEQYF
cdr3_nt: TGTGCCAGCACTAAACTAGGGATTGGAGAACGTTCCTACGAGCAGTACTTC

j_call: TRBJ1-1
d_call: NA
v_call: TRBV2
clone_size: NA
cdr3_aa: CASSEVGWGEAFF
cdr3_nt: TGTGCCAGCAGTGAAGTCGGCTGGGGTGAAGCTTTCTTT

j_call: TRBJ1-1
d_call: NA
v_call: TRBV7-6
clone_size: few
cdr3_aa: CASSLAYSLPMNTEAFF
cdr3_nt: TGTGCCAGCAGCTTAGCTTACAGCTTACCTATGAACACTGAAGCTTTCTTT

j_call: TRBJ2-1
d_call: NA
v_call: TRBV4-2
clone_size: few
cdr3_aa: CASSPSSNNNEQFF
cdr3_nt: TGTGCCAGCAGCCCCTCCAGCAATAACAATGAGCAGTTCTTC

j_call: TRBJ2-1
d_call: TRBD2
v_call: TRBV4-2
clone_size: few
cdr3_aa: CASSQASGGAYNEQFF
cdr3_nt: TGTGCCAGCAGCCAAGCTAGCGGGGGGGCTTACAATGAGCAGTTCTTC

j_call: TRBJ2-5
d_call: NA
v_call: TRBV3-1
clone_size: many
cdr3_aa: CASSQGALGTQYF
cdr3_nt: TGTGCCAGCAGCCAAGGTGCCCTCGGGACCCAGTACTTC

j_call: TRBJ2-7
d_call: NA
v_call: TRBV5-6
clone_size: NA
cdr3_aa: CASSGGRRSKGEQYF
cdr3_nt: TGTGCCAGCAGCGGGGGGCGTCGGAGCAAGGGAGAGCAGTACTTC

j_call: TRBJ2-3
d_call: NA
v_call: TRBV27
clone_size: NA
cdr3_aa: CASSSYLLRQIDTQYF
cdr3_nt: TGTGCCAGCAGTTCCTACCTCCTCCGTCAAATAGATACGCAGTATTTT

j_call: TRBJ2-5
d_call: TRBD2
v_call: TRBV20-1
clone_size: few
cdr3_aa: CSPLAGPGTQYF
cdr3_nt: TGCAGTCCGCTAGCGGGCCCCGGGACCCAGTACTTC

j_call: TRBJ1-2
d_call: TRBD1
v_call: TRBV5-1
clone_size: few
cdr3_aa: CASSSTGGHGYTF
cdr3_nt: TGCGCCAGCAGTTCCACAGGGGGTCATGGCTACACCTTC

j_call: TRBJ1-5
d_call: NA
v_call: TRBV4-1
clone_size: NA
cdr3_aa: CASSLSILDGGNQPQHF
cdr3_nt: TGCGCCAGCAGCCTCTCGATCTTGGACGGGGGCAATCAGCCCCAGCATTTT

j_call: TRBJ2-1
d_call: TRBD1
v_call: TRBV29-1
clone_size: NA
cdr3_aa: CSVDSGQGRSYNEQFF
cdr3_nt: TGCAGCGTTGACTCCGGACAGGGTCGGTCCTACAATGAGCAGTTCTTC

j_call: TRBJ2-5
d_call: TRBD1
v_call: TRBV7-3
clone_size: NA
cdr3_aa: CASSKHGTVQETQYF
cdr3_nt: TGTGCCAGCAGCAAGCACGGGACAGTCCAAGAGACCCAGTACTTC

j_call: TRBJ2-1
d_call: TRBD2
v_call: TRBV9
clone_size: few
cdr3_aa: CASSVEIAGRNEQFF
cdr3_nt: TGTGCCAGCAGCGTAGAAATAGCGGGGCGCAATGAGCAGTTCTTC

j_call: TRBJ2-2
d_call: TRBD2
v_call: TRBV2
clone_size: NA
cdr3_aa: CASTASGTPNTGELFF
cdr3_nt: TGTGCCAGCACGGCTAGCGGGACCCCTAACACCGGGGAGCTGTTTTTT

j_call: TRBJ2-7
d_call: NA
v_call: TRBV20-1
clone_size: few
cdr3_aa: CSASGSLLFEQYF
cdr3_nt: TGCAGTGCTAGCGGCTCCTTACTCTTCGAGCAGTACTTC

j_call: TRBJ2-5
d_call: TRBD2
v_call: TRBV25-1
clone_size: few
cdr3_aa: CASSQRGAYQETQYF
cdr3_nt: TGTGCCAGCAGTCAGCGGGGGGCCTACCAAGAGACCCAGTACTTC

j_call: TRBJ1-1
d_call: TRBD1
v_call: TRBV5-1
clone_size: few
cdr3_aa: CASILRGPRGNTEAFF
cdr3_nt: TGCGCCAGTATCCTCAGGGGGCCCCGAGGGAACACTGAAGCTTTCTTT

j_call: TRBJ1-5
d_call: NA
v_call: TRBV6-2/TRBV6-3
clone_size: few
cdr3_aa: CASSSTVRQPQHF
cdr3_nt: TGTGCCAGCAGTTCCACGGTCAGGCAGCCCCAGCATTTT

j_call: TRBJ2-2
d_call: TRBD1
v_call: TRBV12-3/TRBV12-4
clone_size: few
cdr3_aa: CASTTGVVTGELFF
cdr3_nt: TGTGCCAGCACCACAGGGGTAGTCACCGGGGAGCTGTTTTTT

j_call: TRBJ1-4
d_call: NA
v_call: TRBV7-6
clone_size: NA
cdr3_aa: CASSQGLTAANEKLFF
cdr3_nt: TGTGCCAGCAGCCAAGGACTCACGGCAGCTAATGAAAAACTGTTTTTT

j_call: TRBJ2-2
d_call: NA
v_call: TRBV4-1
clone_size: few
cdr3_aa: CASSQEGLGSGELFF
cdr3_nt: TGCGCCAGCAGCCAAGAAGGACTCGGTTCCGGGGAGCTGTTTTTT

j_call: TRBJ2-6
d_call: TRBD1
v_call: TRBV6-1
clone_size: NA
cdr3_aa: CASSLGQASSGANVLTF
cdr3_nt: TGTGCCAGCAGCCTGGGACAGGCCAGCTCTGGGGCCAACGTCCTGACTTTC

j_call: TRBJ2-3
d_call: TRBD1
v_call: TRBV12-3/TRBV12-4
clone_size: NA
cdr3_aa: CASSLNRGGTDTQYF
cdr3_nt: TGTGCCAGCAGTTTGAACAGGGGAGGCACAGATACGCAGTATTTT

j_call: TRBJ2-7
d_call: TRBD2
v_call: TRBV12-3/TRBV12-4
clone_size: many
cdr3_aa: CASSLATASGGVYEQYF
cdr3_nt: TGTGCCAGCAGTTTAGCGACAGCTAGCGGGGGGGTTTACGAGCAGTACTTC

j_call: TRBJ2-5
d_call: TRBD1
v_call: TRBV29-1
clone_size: few
cdr3_aa: CSVETHRGPTDTQYF
cdr3_nt: TGCAGCGTTGAGACCCACAGGGGGCCTACAGATACCCAGTACTTC

j_call: TRBJ1-1
d_call: NA
v_call: TRBV20-1
clone_size: few
cdr3_aa: CSASRENTEAFF
cdr3_nt: TGCAGTGCTTCCAGGGAGAACACTGAAGCTTTCTTT

j_call: TRBJ2-5
d_call: NA
v_call: TRBV28
clone_size: NA
cdr3_aa: CALHRVGETQYF
cdr3_nt: TGTGCCCTACACAGGGTAGGGGAGACCCAGTACTTC

j_call: TRBJ2-1
d_call: NA
v_call: TRBV5-1
clone_size: NA
cdr3_aa: CASTTGLPSNEQFF
cdr3_nt: TGCGCCAGCACCACGGGACTCCCCTCCAATGAGCAGTTCTTC

j_call: TRBJ1-2
d_call: NA
v_call: TRBV29-1
clone_size: NA
cdr3_aa: CSVEVGTSRGYTF
cdr3_nt: TGCAGCGTTGAAGTGGGGACCTCGCGGGGCTACACCTTC

j_call: TRBJ2-5
d_call: NA
v_call: TRBV4-1
clone_size: NA
cdr3_aa: CASSQDLWDQETQYF
cdr3_nt: TGCGCCAGCAGCCAAGATCTCTGGGACCAAGAGACCCAGTACTTC

j_call: TRBJ2-2
d_call: NA
v_call: TRBV7-6
clone_size: few
cdr3_aa: CASSQTLGEATGELFF
cdr3_nt: TGTGCCAGCAGCCAAACTCTCGGGGAGGCGACCGGGGAGCTGTTTTTT

j_call: TRBJ2-7
d_call: NA
v_call: TRBV5-1
clone_size: NA
cdr3_aa: CASSSDPGQANEQYF
cdr3_nt: TGCGCCAGCAGCTCGGATCCGGGACAAGCCAACGAGCAGTACTTC

j_call: TRBJ2-7
d_call: TRBD2
v_call: TRBV5-1
clone_size: many
cdr3_aa: CASSVGLKEQYF
cdr3_nt: TGCGCCAGCAGCGTGGGACTAAAAGAGCAGTACTTC

j_call: TRBJ2-3
d_call: NA
v_call: TRBV7-3
clone_size: few
cdr3_aa: CASSSRQKDTQYF
cdr3_nt: TGTGCCAGCAGCTCTAGACAGAAAGATACGCAGTATTTT

j_call: TRBJ2-7
d_call: TRBD1
v_call: TRBV7-9
clone_size: NA
cdr3_aa: CASSEQTGFHEQYF
cdr3_nt: TGTGCCAGCAGCGAACAGACAGGGTTCCACGAGCAGTACTTC

j_call: TRBJ2-1
d_call: TRBD2
v_call: TRBV18
clone_size: many
cdr3_aa: CASSPLRTSGLANEQFF
cdr3_nt: TGTGCCAGCTCACCACTTCGCACTAGCGGATTGGCTAATGAGCAGTTCTTC